This paragraph reports one T cell receptor beta chain. What it binds is not known. Via MiXCR, TCRdb re-called the reads, giving one row per CDR3 protein. The sample yields nearly 450,000 distinct CDR3 sequences, 25% to 40% seen once. The data are from a study of T cell repertoires in cytomegalovirus infection. Overall study: The public TCR beta signatures pointed to both CMV infection and matching HLA type. Overall study findings and caveats: Clonotypes of TCR beta that were HLA-C-restricted and CMV-specific dominated the ex vivo response. Summed frequency of public TCR beta families distinguished CMV carriers with the relevant HLA.

CDR1 is LNHDA and CDR2 is SQIVND in the germline V gene (reference sequence). Trimming took 2 bases from V and 0 from J, leaving 8 bases between them. The CDR3 runs 14 residues. The chain recombines TRBV19 with TRBJ2-7; D is unresolved. The TCR comes from a human donor in good health (CMV status not recorded). Some clones in this sample may be carry-over from other donors' samples. The sample taken for sequencing was PBMCs. DNA for the CDR3: TGTGCCAGTAGTATAAGTGGCAGCTCCTACGAGCAGTACTTC. Encoded protein: CASSISGSSYEQYF.